This T cell receptor (beta chain) was identified during a study of blood T cell repertoires in COVID-19. As for the study in general: Samples taken during acute and convalescent COVID-19 were collected in the United States, Italy and Spain. PBMCs, B-cell-depleted T cells, or T cells provided the cDNA or gDNA that made up the material.

In its sample, this clone was seen many times. The CDR3 runs to 14 residues. V was trimmed by 5 bases and J by 10 bases, leaving 20 bases between them. Germline V CDR1 and CDR2: SEHNR, FQNEAQ (reference sequence). The authors' processing: How many nucleated cells were present was estimated from reference gene primer amplification. Clones were sequenced by immunoSEQ multiplex PCR, and TCRdb holds only the in-frame ones, with some missing. V and J calls and clone size follow that table, whereas D and trimming were derived from the DNA. The data contain hundreds of thousands of clones, over 80% of them singletons.

This chain links TRBV7-9 with TRBJ1-2; perhaps TRBD1 as D (5 bases). The receptor comes from a woman between 50 and 59 years old with active or convalescent COVID-19. Sequenced input: peripheral blood. The CDR3 is CASSTELEPGFYTF. The CDR3 nucleotides read TGTGCCAGCAGCACCGAACTTGAACCAGGGTTCTACACCTTC.